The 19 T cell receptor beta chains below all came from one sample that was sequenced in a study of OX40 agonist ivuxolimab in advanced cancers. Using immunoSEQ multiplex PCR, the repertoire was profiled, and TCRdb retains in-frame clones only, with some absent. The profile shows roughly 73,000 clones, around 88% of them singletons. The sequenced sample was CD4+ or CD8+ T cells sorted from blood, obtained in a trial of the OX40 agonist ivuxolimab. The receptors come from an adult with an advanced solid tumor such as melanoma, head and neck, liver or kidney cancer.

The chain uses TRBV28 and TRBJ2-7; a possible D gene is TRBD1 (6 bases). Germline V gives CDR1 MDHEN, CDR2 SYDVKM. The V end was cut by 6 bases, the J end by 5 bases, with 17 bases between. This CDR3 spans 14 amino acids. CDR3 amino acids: CASRPGTLVHEQYF. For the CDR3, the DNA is TGTGCCAGCAGACCTGGGACACTAGTCCACGAGCAGTACTTC.

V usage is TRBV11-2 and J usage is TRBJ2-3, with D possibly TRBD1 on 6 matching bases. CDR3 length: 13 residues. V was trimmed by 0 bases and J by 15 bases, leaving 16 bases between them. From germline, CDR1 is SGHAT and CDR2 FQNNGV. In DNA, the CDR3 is TGTGCCAGCAGCTTAGAAGTTACCGGACAGTCATATTTT. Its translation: CASSLEVTGQSYF. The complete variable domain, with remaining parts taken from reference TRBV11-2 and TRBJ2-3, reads EAGVAQSPRYKIIEKRQSVAFWCNPISGHATLYWYQQILGQGPKLLIQFQNNGVVDDSQLPKDRFSAERLKGVDSTLKIQPAKLEDSAVYLCASSLEVTGQSYFGPGTRLTVL.

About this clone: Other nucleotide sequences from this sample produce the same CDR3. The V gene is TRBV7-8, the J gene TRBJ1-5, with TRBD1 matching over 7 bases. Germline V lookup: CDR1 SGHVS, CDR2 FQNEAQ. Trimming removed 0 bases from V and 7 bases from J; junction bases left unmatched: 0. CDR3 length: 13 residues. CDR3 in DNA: TGTGCCAGCAGCTTAGCAGGGGGCCAGCCCCAGCATTTT. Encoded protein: CASSLAGGQPQHF. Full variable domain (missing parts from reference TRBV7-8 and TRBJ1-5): GAGVSQSPRYKVAKRGQDVALRCDPISGHVSLFWYQQALGQGPEFLTYFQNEAQLDKSGLPSDRFFAERPEGSVSTLKIQRTQQEDSAVYLCASSLAGGQPQHFGDGTRLSIL.

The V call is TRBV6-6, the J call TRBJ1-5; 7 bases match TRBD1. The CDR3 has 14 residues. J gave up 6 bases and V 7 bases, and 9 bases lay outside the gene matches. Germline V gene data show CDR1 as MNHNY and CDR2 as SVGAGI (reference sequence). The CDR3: CASTPGGGGQPQHF. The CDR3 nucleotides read TGTGCCAGCACCCCAGGAGGGGGCGGTCAGCCCCAGCATTTT.

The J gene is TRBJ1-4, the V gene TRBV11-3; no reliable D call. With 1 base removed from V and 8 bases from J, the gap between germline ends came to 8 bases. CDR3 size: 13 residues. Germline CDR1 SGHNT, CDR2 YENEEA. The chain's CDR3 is CASSLGLGEKLFF. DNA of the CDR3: TGTGCCAGCAGCTTAGGCCTGGGCGAAAAACTGTTTTTT. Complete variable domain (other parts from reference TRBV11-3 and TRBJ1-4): EAGVVQSPRYKIIEKKQPVAFWCNPISGHNTLYWYLQNLGQGPELLIRYENEEAVDDSQLPKDRFSAERLKGVDSTLKIQPAELGDSAVYLCASSLGLGEKLFFGSGTQLSVL.

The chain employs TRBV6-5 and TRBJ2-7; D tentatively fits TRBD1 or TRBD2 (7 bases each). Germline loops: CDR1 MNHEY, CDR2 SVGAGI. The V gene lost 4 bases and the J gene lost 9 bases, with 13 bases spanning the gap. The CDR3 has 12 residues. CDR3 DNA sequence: TGTGCCAGCAGTTTATCAGGGGGGGGGCAGTACTTC. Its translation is CASSLSGGGQYF.

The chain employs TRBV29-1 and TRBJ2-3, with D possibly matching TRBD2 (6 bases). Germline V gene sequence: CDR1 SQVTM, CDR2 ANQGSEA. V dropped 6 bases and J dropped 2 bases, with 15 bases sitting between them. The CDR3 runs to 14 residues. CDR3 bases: TGCAGCGTACCCGGGTGGGGGGTCACAGATACGCAGTATTTT. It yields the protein CSVPGWGVTDTQYF.

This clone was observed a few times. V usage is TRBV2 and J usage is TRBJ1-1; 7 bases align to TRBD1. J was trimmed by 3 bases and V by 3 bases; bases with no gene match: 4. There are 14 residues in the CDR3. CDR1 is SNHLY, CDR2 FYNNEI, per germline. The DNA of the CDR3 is TGTGCCAGCAGTGAGGACAGGCGGGACACTGAAGCTTTCTTT. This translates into CASSEDRRDTEAFF.

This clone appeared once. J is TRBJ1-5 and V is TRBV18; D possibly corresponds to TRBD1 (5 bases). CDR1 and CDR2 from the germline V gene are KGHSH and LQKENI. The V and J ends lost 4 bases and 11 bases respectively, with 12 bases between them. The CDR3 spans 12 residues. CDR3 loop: CASSLGERSQHF. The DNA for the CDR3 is TGTGCCAGCTCACTGGGGGAGAGGTCCCAGCATTTT.

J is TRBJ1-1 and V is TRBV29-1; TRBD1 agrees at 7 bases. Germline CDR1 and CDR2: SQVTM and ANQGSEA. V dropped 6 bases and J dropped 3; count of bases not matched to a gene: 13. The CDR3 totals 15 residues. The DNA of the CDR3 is TGCAGCGTGACGACAGGGATGGCTCGGTACACTGAAGCTTTCTTT. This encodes CSVTTGMARYTEAFF.

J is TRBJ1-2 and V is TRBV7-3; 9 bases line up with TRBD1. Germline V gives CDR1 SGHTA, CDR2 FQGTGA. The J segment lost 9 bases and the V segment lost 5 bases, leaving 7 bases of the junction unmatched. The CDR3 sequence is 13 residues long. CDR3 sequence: CASSGEDRGSYTF. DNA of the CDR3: TGTGCCAGCAGCGGCGAGGACAGGGGAAGCTACACCTTC.

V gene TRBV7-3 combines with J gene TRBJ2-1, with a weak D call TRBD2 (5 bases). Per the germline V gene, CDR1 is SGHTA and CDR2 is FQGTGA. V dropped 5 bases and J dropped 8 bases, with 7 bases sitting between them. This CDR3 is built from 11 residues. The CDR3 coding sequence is TGTGCCAGCAGCATTAGCGATGAGCAGTTCTTC. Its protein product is CASSISDEQFF.

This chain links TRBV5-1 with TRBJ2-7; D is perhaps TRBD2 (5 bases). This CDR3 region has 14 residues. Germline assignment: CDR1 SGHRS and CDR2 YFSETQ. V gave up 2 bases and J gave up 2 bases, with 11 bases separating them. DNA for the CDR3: TGCGCCAGCAGCTTCGCCAGCGGCCCCTACGAGCAGTACTTC. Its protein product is CASSFASGPYEQYF. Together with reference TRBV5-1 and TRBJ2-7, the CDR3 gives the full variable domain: KAGVTQTPRYLIKTRGQQVTLSCSPISGHRSVSWYQQTPGQGLQFLFEYFSETQRNKGNFPGRFSGRQFSNSRSEMNVSTLELGDSALYLCASSFASGPYEQYFGPGTRLTVT.

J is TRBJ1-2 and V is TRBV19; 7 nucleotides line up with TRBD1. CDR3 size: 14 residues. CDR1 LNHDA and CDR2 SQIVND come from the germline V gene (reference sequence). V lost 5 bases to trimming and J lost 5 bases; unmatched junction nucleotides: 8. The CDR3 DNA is TGTGCCAGTAGTCCCGACAGGGTCGGGTATGGCTACACCTTC. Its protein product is CASSPDRVGYGYTF. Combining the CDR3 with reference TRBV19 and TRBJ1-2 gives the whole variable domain DGGITQSPKYLFRKEGQNVTLSCEQNLNHDAMYWYRQDPGQGLRLIYYSQIVNDFQKGDIAEGYSVSREKKESFPLTVTSAQKNPTAFYLCASSPDRVGYGYTFGSGTRLTVV.

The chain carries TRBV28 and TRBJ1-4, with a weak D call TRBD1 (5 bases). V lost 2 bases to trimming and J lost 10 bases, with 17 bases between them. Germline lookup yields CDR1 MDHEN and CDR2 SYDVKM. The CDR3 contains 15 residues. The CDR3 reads CASSLNNPQGVKLFF. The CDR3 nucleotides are TGTGCCAGCAGTTTAAATAATCCCCAGGGCGTAAAACTGTTTTTT.

The CDR3 DNA sequence: TGTGCCAGCAGCCTCGCCGGGGAGCTGTTTTTT. Amino acid sequence: CASSLAGELFF. V and J are TRBV5-4 and TRBJ2-2, with D unclear. This CDR3 region has 11 residues. The V gene lost 4 bases and the J gene lost 6 bases, with 4 bases spanning the gap. Germline CDR1 and CDR2: SGHNT and YYREEE (reference sequence). Full variable domain (remainder filled in from reference TRBV5-4 and TRBJ2-2): ETGVTQSPTHLIKTRGQQVTLRCSSQSGHNTVSWYQQALGQGPQFIFQYYREEENGRGNFPPRFSGLQFPNYSSELNVNALELDDSALYLCASSLAGELFFGEGSRLTVL.

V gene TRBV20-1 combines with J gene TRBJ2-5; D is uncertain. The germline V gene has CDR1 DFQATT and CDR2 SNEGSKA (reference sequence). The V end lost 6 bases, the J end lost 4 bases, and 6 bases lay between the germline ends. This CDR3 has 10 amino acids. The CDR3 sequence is CSARIETQYF. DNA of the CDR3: TGCAGTGCCCGAATAGAGACCCAGTACTTC.

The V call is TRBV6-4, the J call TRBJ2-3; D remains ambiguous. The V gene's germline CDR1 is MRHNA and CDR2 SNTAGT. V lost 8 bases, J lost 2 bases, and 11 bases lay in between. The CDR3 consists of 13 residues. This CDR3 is CASWDPLTDTQYF. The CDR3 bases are TGTGCCAGCTGGGATCCCCTCACAGATACGCAGTATTTT.

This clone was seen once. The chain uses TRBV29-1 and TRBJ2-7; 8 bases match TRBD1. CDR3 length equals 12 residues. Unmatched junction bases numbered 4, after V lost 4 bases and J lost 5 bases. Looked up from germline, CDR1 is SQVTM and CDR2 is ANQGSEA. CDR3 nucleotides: TGCAGCGTTGCGGGCAGGGGGCACGAGCAGTACTTC. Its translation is CSVAGRGHEQYF.